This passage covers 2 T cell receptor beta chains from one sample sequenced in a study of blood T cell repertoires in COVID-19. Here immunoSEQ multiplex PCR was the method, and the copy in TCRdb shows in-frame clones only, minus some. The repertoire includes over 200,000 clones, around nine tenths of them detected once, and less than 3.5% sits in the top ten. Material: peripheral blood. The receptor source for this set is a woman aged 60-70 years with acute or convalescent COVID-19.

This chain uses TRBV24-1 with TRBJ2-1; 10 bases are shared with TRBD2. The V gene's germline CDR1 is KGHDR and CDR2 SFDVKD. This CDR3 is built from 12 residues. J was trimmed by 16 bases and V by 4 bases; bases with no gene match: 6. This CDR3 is CATSESGLARFF. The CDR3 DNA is TGTGCCACCAGTGAATCGGGACTAGCGCGCTTCTTC.

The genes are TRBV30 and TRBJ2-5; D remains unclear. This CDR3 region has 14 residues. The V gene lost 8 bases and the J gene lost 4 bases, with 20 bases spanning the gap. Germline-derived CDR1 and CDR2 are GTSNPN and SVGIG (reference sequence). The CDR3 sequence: CAARRGVRGETQYF. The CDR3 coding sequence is TGTGCCGCCCGGCGAGGAGTTCGAGGAGAGACCCAGTACTTC.